The TCR beta chain described here comes from a study of blood T cell repertoires in COVID-19. At the level of the study: Acute-phase and convalescent COVID-19 samples originated in the United States, Italy and Spain. PBMCs, B-cell-depleted T cells, or T cells provided the cDNA or gDNA that made up the material.

The V gene end was trimmed by 5 bases and the J gene end by 3 bases; junction bases not matched to a gene: 12. The CDR3 has 16 amino acids. CDR1 and CDR2 from the germline V gene are SEHNR and FQNEAQ (reference sequence). Per the original methods: The assay estimated nucleated cells by amplifying reference gene primers. The assay was immunoSEQ multiplex PCR, and TCRdb's table has in-frame clones only and misses some. That table gives V, J and clone size, and the DNA gave D and trimming. This table holds 170,000 or so clones, more than 75% found once. During active infection, Seattle patients enrolled and were then monitored through disease. In its sample, this clone was seen once.

The sequenced sample was peripheral blood. The J gene is TRBJ1-2, the V gene TRBV7-9, with 7 bases aligning to TRBD1. The origin of this receptor is a woman aged 70-85 years with COVID-19, enrolled during active disease. This chain's CDR3 is CASSLSSEDRYYGYTF. The CDR3 coding sequence is TGTGCCAGCAGCCTATCTTCCGAGGACAGGTACTATGGCTACACCTTC. Full variable domain (rest looked up from reference TRBV7-9 and TRBJ1-2): DTGVSQNPRHKITKRGQNVTFRCDPISEHNRLYWYRQTLGQGPEFLTYFQNEAQLEKSRLLSDRFSAERPKGSFSTLEIQRTEQGDSAMYLCASSLSSEDRYYGYTFGSGTRLTVV.